The 11 T cell receptor beta chains listed next were all sequenced from one sample in a study of cytomegalovirus exposure and HLA in healthy donors. In the PCR, 60 Vbeta and 13 Jbeta primers were used. TCRdb's table, derived via immunoSEQ multiplex PCR, lists solely in-frame clones and lacks some. This sample has some 140,000 clones, with about 80% found just once. Sequencing input: PBMCs. These receptors all stem from a man aged 25 to 40 in good health and CMV-seropositive.

The V and J genes are TRBV28 and TRBJ1-2; no definite D call. This CDR3 spans 12 amino acids. Germline V gives CDR1 MDHEN, CDR2 SYDVKM. Trimming took 4 bases from V and 4 from J, leaving 7 bases between them. The CDR3 spells CASSSYGYGYTF. CDR3 nucleotide sequence: TGTGCCAGCAGTTCCTACGGCTATGGCTACACCTTC.

This chain joins TRBV5-6 and TRBJ2-3; the D gene is possibly TRBD2 (5 bases). The germline CDR1 and CDR2 sequences are SGHDT and YYEEEE. The CDR3 is made up of 16 amino acids. The V end was cut by 4 bases, the J end by 0 bases, with 15 bases between. The CDR3 region has the DNA TGTGCCAGCAGCCGGGAAGTGGTTCTTAGCACAGATACGCAGTATTTT. Translated, it gives CASSREVVLSTDTQYF.

This clone was found a few times. V usage is TRBV30 and J usage is TRBJ1-6; no clear D gene. V gave up 5 bases and J gave up 7 bases, with 9 bases separating them. The CDR3 is 12 residues long. Per germline, CDR1 GTSNPN and CDR2 SVGIG (reference sequence). The CDR3 sequence is CAWGLGNSPLHF. The DNA for the CDR3 is TGTGCCTGGGGACTTGGAAATTCACCCCTCCACTTT.

CDR3 sequence: CAWRRFMNTEAFF. Written as DNA, the CDR3 is TGTGCCTGGAGGAGATTCATGAACACTGAAGCTTTCTTT. This chain uses TRBV30 with TRBJ1-1; D gene unclear. The length of the CDR3 is 13 residues. V lost 3 bases and J lost 0, with 8 bases in between. In germline, CDR1 is GTSNPN, CDR2 SVGIG (reference sequence).

This clone was counted a single time. The chain uses TRBV7-9 and TRBJ1-1; no clear D gene. In germline, CDR1 is SEHNR, CDR2 FQNEAQ (reference sequence). The CDR3 totals 16 residues. V shed 5 bases and J shed 1 base, with 17 bases lying between them. CDR3 residues: CASSVFGQRWNTEAFF. The CDR3 nucleotides read TGTGCCAGCAGCGTTTTCGGCCAGAGGTGGAACACTGAAGCTTTCTTT.

The chain joins TRBV10-3 to TRBJ2-2; 11 bases agree with TRBD2. CDR3 length: 17 residues. V lost 6 bases to trimming and J lost 2 bases; unmatched junction nucleotides: 8. Per the germline V gene, CDR1 is ENHRY and CDR2 is SYGVKD. CDR3 DNA: TGTGCCATCAGCCTCCTGACTAGCGGGAAAAACACCGGGGAGCTGTTTTTT. The encoded protein is CAISLLTSGKNTGELFF.

V is TRBV6-5 and J is TRBJ1-4; D not resolved. Trimming pared 6 bases from V and 1 base from J, leaving 9 bases between. The germline CDR1 and CDR2 sequences are MNHEY and SVGAGI. CDR3 length: 14 amino acids. DNA of the CDR3: TGTGCCAGCAGCCGCAGGCGAACTAATGAAAAACTGTTTTTT. It codes for CASSRRRTNEKLFF.

The V and J genes are TRBV19 and TRBJ2-7; 8 bases are a match to TRBD2. Germline values: CDR1 LNHDA, CDR2 SQIVND (reference sequence). The CDR3 is 15 residues long. V dropped 0 bases and J dropped 6; count of bases not matched to a gene: 7. The CDR3 sequence is CASSIDGRAVTEQYF. As DNA, the CDR3 is TGTGCCAGTAGTATAGACGGGAGGGCCGTTACCGAGCAGTACTTC.

This clone has a handful of counts. The chain carries TRBV28 and TRBJ2-1; D is unresolved. Trimming removed 7 bases at V and 2 bases at J, with 18 bases between. The CDR3 sequence is 16 residues long. Looked up from germline, CDR1 is MDHEN and CDR2 is SYDVKM. The CDR3: CASTPLLPVPYNEQFF. The CDR3 region has the DNA TGTGCCAGCACCCCCTTACTGCCCGTTCCCTACAATGAGCAGTTCTTC.

CDR3 DNA: TGTGCTAGTGGTTTGGCGACCGGGACAGGGGGCACTGTGAATGAGCAGTTCTTC. Encoded protein: CASGLATGTGGTVNEQFF. This chain links TRBV12-5 with TRBJ2-1, with TRBD1 matching 12 bases. V lost 1 base to trimming and J lost 7 bases; unmatched junction nucleotides: 11. Germline CDR1 reads LGHNT; CDR2 reads FRNRAP. This CDR3 region has 18 residues.

V usage is TRBV7-6 and J usage is TRBJ2-7; D is unresolved. In germline, CDR1 is SGHVS, CDR2 FNYEAQ. CDR3 length equals 12 residues. Trimming pared 4 bases from V and 4 bases from J, leaving 8 bases between. CDR3 in DNA: TGTGCCAGCAGCTCCTCCGGGTACGAGCAGTACTTC. It specifies CASSSSGYEQYF. Full variable domain (outside the CDR3, taken from reference TRBV7-6 and TRBJ2-7): GAGVSQSPRYKVTKRGQDVALRCDPISGHVSLYWYRQALGQGPEFLTYFNYEAQQDKSGLPNDRFSAERPEGSISTLTIQRTEQRDSAMYRCASSSSGYEQYFGPGTRLTVT.